This TCR beta chain appears in the sequencing data of a study of T-cell reconstitution after alpha-beta-depleted transplantation in children. The library targeted TCRbeta and was prepared with unique molecular identifiers. Via MiXCR, TCRdb re-called the PCR reads, giving one row per CDR3 protein. The table has more than 60,000 distinct CDR3 sequences, around 7.9% seen once. The table lists this clonotype with many counts. Sequenced material: PBMCs from the stem cell graft donor, taken from the stem cell graft. The sequence was obtained from a human donor who donated a stem cell graft to a child with acute lymphoblastic leukemia.

CDR3 in DNA: TGTGCCAGCAGTGGGGGGATTAGCGGGAGCTCCCAAGAGACCCAGTACTTC. Translating gives CASSGGISGSSQETQYF. The chain links TRBV2 to TRBJ2-5, with 9 bases identical to TRBD2. V gave up 4 bases and J gave up 1 base; unmatched junction bases: 10. The CDR3 covers 17 residues. Germline V gives CDR1 SNHLY, CDR2 FYNNEI.